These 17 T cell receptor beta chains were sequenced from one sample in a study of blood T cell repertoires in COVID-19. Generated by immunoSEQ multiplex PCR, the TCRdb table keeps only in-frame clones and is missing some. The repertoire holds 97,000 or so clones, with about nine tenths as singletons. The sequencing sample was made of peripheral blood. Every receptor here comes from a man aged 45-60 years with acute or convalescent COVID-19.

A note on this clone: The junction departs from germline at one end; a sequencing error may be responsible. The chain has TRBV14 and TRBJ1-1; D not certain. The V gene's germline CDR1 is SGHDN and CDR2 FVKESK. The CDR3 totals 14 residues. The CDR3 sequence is CANSQVNRNTEAFF. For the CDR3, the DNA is TGTGCCAACAGCCAAGTTAACAGGAACACTGAAGCTTTCTTT.

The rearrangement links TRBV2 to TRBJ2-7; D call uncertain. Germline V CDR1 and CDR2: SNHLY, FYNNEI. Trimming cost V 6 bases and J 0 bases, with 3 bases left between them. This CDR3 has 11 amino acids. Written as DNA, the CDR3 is TGTGCCAGCAGCTTCTCCTACGAGCAGTACTTC. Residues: CASSFSYEQYF.

The CDR3 DNA follows: TGTGCCAGCAGTTCCGCGGGAGGACCTAACTATGGCTACACCTTC. Translating gives CASSSAGGPNYGYTF. The V call is TRBV7-9, the J call TRBJ1-2; D remains ambiguous. Germline V CDR1 and CDR2: SEHNR, FQNEAQ (reference sequence). The V end lost 6 bases, the J end lost 0 bases, and 14 bases lay between the germline ends. This CDR3 region has 15 residues.

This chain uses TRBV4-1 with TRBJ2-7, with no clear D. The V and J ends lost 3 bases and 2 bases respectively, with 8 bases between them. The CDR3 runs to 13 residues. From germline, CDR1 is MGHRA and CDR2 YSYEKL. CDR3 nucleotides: TGCGCCAGCAGCCAGAGTCACCCCTACGAGCAGTACTTC. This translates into CASSQSHPYEQYF.

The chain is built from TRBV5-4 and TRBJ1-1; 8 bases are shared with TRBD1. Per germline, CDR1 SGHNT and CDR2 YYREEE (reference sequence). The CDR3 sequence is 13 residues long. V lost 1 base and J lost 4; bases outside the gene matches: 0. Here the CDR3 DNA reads TGTGCCAGCAGCTTGACAGGGGGCACTGAAGCTTTCTTT. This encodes CASSLTGGTEAFF.

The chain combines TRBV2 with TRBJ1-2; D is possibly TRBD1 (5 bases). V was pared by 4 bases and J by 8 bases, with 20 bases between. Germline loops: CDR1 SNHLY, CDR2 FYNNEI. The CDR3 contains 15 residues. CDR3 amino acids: CASSVGRARIEGYTF. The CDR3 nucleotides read TGTGCCAGCAGTGTTGGCAGGGCCCGTATAGAGGGCTACACCTTC.

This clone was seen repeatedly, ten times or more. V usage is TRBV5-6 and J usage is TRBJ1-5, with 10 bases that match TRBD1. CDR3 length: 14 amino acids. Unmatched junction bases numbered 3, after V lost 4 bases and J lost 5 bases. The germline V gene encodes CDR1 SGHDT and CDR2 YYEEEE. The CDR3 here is CASSRTGGDQPQHF. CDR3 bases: TGTGCCAGCAGCCGGACAGGGGGAGATCAGCCCCAGCATTTT.

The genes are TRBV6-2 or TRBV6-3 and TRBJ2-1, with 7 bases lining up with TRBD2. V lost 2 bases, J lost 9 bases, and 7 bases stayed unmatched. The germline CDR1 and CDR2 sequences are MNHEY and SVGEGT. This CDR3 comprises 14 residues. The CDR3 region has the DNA TGTGCCAGCAGTTACATATCTCGGGAGGTTGAGCAGTTCTTC. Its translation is CASSYISREVEQFF.

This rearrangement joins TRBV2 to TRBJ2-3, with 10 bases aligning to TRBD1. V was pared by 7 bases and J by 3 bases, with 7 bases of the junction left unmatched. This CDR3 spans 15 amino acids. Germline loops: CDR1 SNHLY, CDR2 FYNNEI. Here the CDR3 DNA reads TGTGCCAGCAACCCGGGACAGGGGTTTACAGATACGCAGTATTTT. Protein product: CASNPGQGFTDTQYF.

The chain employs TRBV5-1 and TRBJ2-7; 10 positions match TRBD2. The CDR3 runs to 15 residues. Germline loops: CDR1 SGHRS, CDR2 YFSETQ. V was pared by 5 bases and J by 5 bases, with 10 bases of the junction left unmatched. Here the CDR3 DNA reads TGCGCCAGCAGTCCGCTAGCGGGAGTCAGGAACGAGCAGTACTTC. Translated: CASSPLAGVRNEQYF.

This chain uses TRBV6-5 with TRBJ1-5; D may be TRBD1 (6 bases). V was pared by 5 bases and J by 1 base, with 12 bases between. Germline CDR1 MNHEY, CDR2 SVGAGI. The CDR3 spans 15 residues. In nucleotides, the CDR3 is TGTGCCAGCAGTCCCGGGACAAACAGCAATCAGCCCCAGCATTTT. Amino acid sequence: CASSPGTNSNQPQHF.

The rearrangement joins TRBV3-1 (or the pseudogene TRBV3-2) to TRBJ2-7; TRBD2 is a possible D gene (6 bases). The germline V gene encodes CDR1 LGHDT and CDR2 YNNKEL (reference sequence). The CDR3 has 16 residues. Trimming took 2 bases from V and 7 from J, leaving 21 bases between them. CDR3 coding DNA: TGTGCCAGCAGCCAAAGCTTATCGGACGGGAGAGGGGAGCAGTACTTC. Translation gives CASSQSLSDGRGEQYF.

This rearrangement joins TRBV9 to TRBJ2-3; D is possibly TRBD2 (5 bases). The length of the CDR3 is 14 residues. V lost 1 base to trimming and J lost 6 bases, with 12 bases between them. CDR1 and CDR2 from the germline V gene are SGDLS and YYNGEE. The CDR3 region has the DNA TGTGCCAGCAGCGTAAGTAGCGCCTCGGATACGCAGTATTTT. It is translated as CASSVSSASDTQYF.

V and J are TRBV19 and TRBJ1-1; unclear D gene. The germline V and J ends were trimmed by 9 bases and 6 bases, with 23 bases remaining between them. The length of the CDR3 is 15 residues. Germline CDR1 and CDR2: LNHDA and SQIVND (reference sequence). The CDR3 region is CASRNRDSEVPEAFF. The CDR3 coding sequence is TGTGCCAGCAGAAACCGCGACTCGGAGGTGCCTGAAGCTTTCTTT. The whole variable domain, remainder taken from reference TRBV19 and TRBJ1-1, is DGGITQSPKYLFRKEGQNVTLSCEQNLNHDAMYWYRQDPGQGLRLIYYSQIVNDFQKGDIAEGYSVSREKKESFPLTVTSAQKNPTAFYLCASRNRDSEVPEAFFGQGTRLTVV.

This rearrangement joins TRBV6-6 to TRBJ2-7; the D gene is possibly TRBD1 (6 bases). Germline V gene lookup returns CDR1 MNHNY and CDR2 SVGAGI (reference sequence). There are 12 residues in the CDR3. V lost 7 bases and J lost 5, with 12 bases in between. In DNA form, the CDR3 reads TGTGCCAGCACAGGGGAGAGCAACGAGCAGTACTTC. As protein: CASTGESNEQYF.

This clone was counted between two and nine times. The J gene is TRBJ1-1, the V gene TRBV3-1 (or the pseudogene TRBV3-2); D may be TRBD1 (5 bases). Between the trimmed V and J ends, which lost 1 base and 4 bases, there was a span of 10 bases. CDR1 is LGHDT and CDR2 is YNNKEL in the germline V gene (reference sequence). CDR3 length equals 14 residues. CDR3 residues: CASSQVSGGTEAFF. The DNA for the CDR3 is TGTGCCAGCAGCCAAGTCTCGGGGGGCACTGAAGCTTTCTTT.

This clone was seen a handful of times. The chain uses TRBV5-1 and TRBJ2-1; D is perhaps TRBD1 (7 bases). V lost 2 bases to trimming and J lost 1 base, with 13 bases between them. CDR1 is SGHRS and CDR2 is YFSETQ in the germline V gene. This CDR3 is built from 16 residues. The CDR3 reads CASSFGSGGSYNEQFF. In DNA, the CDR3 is TGCGCCAGCAGCTTTGGGTCAGGGGGGTCCTACAATGAGCAGTTCTTC.